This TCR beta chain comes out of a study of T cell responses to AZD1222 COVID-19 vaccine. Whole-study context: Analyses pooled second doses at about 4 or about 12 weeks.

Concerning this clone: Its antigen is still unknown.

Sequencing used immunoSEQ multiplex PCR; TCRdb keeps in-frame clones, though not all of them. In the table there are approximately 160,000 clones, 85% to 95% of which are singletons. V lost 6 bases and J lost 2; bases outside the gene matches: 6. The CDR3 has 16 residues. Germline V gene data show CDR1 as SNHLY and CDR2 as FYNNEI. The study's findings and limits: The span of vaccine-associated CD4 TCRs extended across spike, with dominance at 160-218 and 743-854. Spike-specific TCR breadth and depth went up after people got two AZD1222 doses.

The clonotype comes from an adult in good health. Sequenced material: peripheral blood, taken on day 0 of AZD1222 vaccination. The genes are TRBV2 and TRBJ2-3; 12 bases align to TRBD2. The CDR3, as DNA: TGTGCCAGCAGGGAGACTAGCGGGGGACCCACAGATACGCAGTATTTT. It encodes CASRETSGGPTDTQYF.